The T cell receptor (beta chain) described here comes from a study of T cells in Graves' hyperthyroidism and ophthalmopathy (dated by TCRdb to the late 2010s). Regarding the study in general: Peripheral blood was collected at initial diagnosis, before any treatment. After blood sampling, hyperthyroidism patients were treated with methimazole at a starting dose of 30 mg daily, and ophthalmopathy patients were treated with high-dose intravenous methylprednisolone. According to the paper, TCR Vbeta CDR3 sequencing was carried out on 135 peripheral blood samples, which came from fewer than 50 ophthalmopathy, around 74 hyperthyroidism and approximately 17 progressor patients. The 100 or so discovery patients were randomly split 7:3 into training and test sets. Prospective prediction of ophthalmopathy was tested in an independent validation cohort consisting of some 19 hyperthyroidism patients and approximately 16 patients who later progressed to ophthalmopathy. To identify TCR V-J signatures that set the groups apart, the researchers used a discovery cohort of more than 95 patients, made up of 40 to 45 with Graves' ophthalmopathy and about 59 with stable Graves' hyperthyroidism. Thyroid tissue and blood T-cell repertoires from over 5 Graves' hyperthyroidism patients were also compared in the study.

This clonotype has a count of ten or more. Its antigen is currently not known. No per-base quality is available; no much larger clone lies one base away. The TCR beta CDR3 regions were amplified from RNA transcripts. A first-round RT-PCR of the TCR CDR3 used the HTBI primer set with the Qiagen OneStep RT-PCR kit. Libraries were constructed in a second round of multiplex PCR, after which size selection and purification were performed. The libraries were sequenced on an Illumina HiSeq2000 using paired-end 100 bp reads. On the authors' methods: SOAPnuke was used to process the raw data, removing reads that contained adapters or uncalled bases, had a mean Phred below 15, or lacked an exact match to the constant primer or identifier. High-quality paired reads were merged using COPE v1.2.5, and each unique nucleotide sequence was defined as a clonotype. MiTCR v1.1 was used to align clonotypes to the IMGT TRBV, TRBD and TRBJ reference segments. Only V-J combinations with frequency above 0.0001, covering approximately 99% of repertoires, were analysed. The TCS score was defined as the ratio of F50 (clonal expansion) to E x V (chaos), calculated using BLOSUM62-based TCRdist between CDR3 peptides within each V-J. Welch's t-statistics and random forest reduced fewer than 600 V-J features to fewer than 15, which were used in a naive Bayes classifier (R e1071). Through fastp at Q25 and MiXCR, TCRdb rebuilt clones from the public reads, retaining in-frame beta chains. Duplicate CDR3 protein sequences are folded into a single record with the most common DNA and genes. TCRdb's processing, not the authors' own work, is the source of the V and J calls. For this sample the table gives hundreds of thousands of distinct CDR3 sequences, of which 15% to 20% were detected only once. Less than 4.5% of the sample rests with the top ten.

As encoded in the germline V gene, CDR1 is SNHLY while CDR2 is FYNNEI. Inclusive of the bounding cysteine and phenylalanine, the CDR3 is 16 residues long. The read is trimmed to its CDR3 DNA, 48 bases read in frame from base 1. Trimming at the junction amounts to 2 bases on V and 3 bases on J, and the germline ends lie 17 bases apart. Graves' hyperthyroidism was defined as stable when no progression to ophthalmopathy occurred over 18 months of follow-up. Hyperthyroidism patients were newly diagnosed, had a disease duration of under 2 months, and were aged 18 to 65 years. Any patient with an uncontrolled infection, another autoimmune disease, pregnancy or lactation was excluded. Diagnoses relied on clinical symptoms, serum thyroxine and TRAb, thyroid ultrasound and orbital computed tomography. PBMCs were separated from approximately 9.9 ml of fresh peripheral blood using Ficoll-Paque density gradient centrifugation. Total RNA was extracted using Trizol reagent, and RNA quality was assessed on an Agilent 2100 Bioanalyzer.

What the authors observed across the whole study: In validation, the model predicted progression to ophthalmopathy with about 71% sensitivity and 72% to 85% specificity, a median of about 6 months before onset. Sample size was not statistically predetermined, and blinding of investigators to group allocation was not performed. Blood samples also contained most of the expanded thyroid clonotypes (frequency above 0.001), which suggests that blood repertoires may reflect thyroid immune responses. A model built on a 13 V-J signature distinguished ophthalmopathy from stable hyperthyroidism, reaching 85% to 90% sensitivity and around 82% specificity in cross-validation and 80%/75% in testing.

This receptor chain uses TRBV2 and TRBJ2-7; the D gene lacks a confident call. The source is a woman aged 25 to 39 with Graves' hyperthyroidism. Sequencing was carried out using blood. DNA sequence: TGTGCCAGCAGTGAACCTTTAAGGGCTAGTTACTACGAGCAGTACTTC. The translation is CASSEPLRASYYEQYF.